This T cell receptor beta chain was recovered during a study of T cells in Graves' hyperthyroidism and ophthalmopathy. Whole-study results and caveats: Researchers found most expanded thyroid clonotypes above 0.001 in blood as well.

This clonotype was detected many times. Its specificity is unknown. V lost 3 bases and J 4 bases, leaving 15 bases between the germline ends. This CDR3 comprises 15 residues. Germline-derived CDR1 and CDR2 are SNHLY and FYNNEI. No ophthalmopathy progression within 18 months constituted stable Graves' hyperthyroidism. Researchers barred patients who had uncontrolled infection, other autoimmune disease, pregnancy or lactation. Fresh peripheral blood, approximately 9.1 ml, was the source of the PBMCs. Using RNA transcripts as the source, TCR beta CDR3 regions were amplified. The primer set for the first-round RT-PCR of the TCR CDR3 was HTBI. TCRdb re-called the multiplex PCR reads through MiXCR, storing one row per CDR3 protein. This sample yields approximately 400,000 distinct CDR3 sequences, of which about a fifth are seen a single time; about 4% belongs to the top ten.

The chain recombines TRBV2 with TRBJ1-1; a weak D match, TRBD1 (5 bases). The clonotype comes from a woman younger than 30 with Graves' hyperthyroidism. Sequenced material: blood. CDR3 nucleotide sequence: TGTGCCAGCAGTGACGGGATACTGAGGGGCACTGAAGCTTTCTTT. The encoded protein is CASSDGILRGTEAFF.